This TCR beta chain was identified in a study of CD8+CD57+ T cells in acquired aplastic anemia. At the level of the study: Across the sorted CD4+ and CD8+ cells, DNA amounts averaged roughly 3.5 ug.

For this clonotype: Its antigen is unidentified.

Both TCR beta VDJ combination and CDR3 sequence profiling were carried out. Genomic DNA was the template for this profiling. TCRdb redid the calling of the reads with MiXCR, one entry per CDR3 protein. The sample holds 150,000 to 200,000 distinct CDR3 sequences; roughly 50% are singletons and the top ten take about 2.9%. The V and J ends lost 6 bases and 4 bases respectively, with 19 bases between them. The CDR3 consists of 15 residues. Germline V CDR1 and CDR2: SGHVS, FQNEAQ. Notes on the study in general: Patients and controls turned out to have 25 to 35 CD8+ CDR3 sequences in common.

Patients sequenced had flow cytometry evidence of CD8+CD57+ cell expansion. Each patient gave a blood sample that was collected before any therapy had been received. The chain is built from TRBV7-8 and TRBJ2-7; TRBD2 might be the D (8 bases). Sequences were obtained from sorted CD4+, CD8+, or CD8+CD57+ T cells (not recorded which) from PBMCs. The source is a human donor with aplastic anemia. The CDR3 sequence: CASRRGTAGVYEQYF. CDR3 nucleotides: TGTGCCAGCAGGCGGGGGACAGCGGGGGTATACGAGCAGTACTTC.